Listed below are T cell receptor beta chains from one sample, sequenced in a study of blood T cell repertoires in COVID-19. Produced via immunoSEQ multiplex PCR; TCRdb's table is partial and in-frame only. The data show hundreds of thousands of clones, 70% to 90% seen once. The source material was PBMCs or T cells enriched from blood (not recorded which). These receptor sequences come from a woman aged 40 to 50 with acute COVID-19. Both conserved end residues are part of each CDR3. Fields, in order: D gene, V gene, clone size, J gene, CDR3 protein, CDR3 DNA. D genes are given only for firm matches. Where a row states a size, it is once, few, many or the class of an expanded clone; other rows omit it.

d_call: -
v_call: TRBV5-4
clone_size: -
j_call: TRBJ2-7
cdr3_aa: CASSFRVRNNYEQYF
cdr3_nt: TGTGCCAGCAGCTTCCGGGTCCGAAACAACTACGAGCAGTACTTC

d_call: -
v_call: TRBV5-4
clone_size: once
j_call: TRBJ1-1
cdr3_aa: CASSPQSRGGTRVNTEAFF
cdr3_nt: TGTGCCAGCAGCCCCCAATCCCGGGGAGGAACCAGGGTGAACACTGAAGCTTTCTTT

d_call: -
v_call: TRBV10-1
clone_size: -
j_call: TRBJ2-4
cdr3_aa: CASSEGQGAKNIQYF
cdr3_nt: TGCGCCAGCAGTGAAGGGCAGGGGGCCAAAAACATTCAGTACTTC

d_call: -
v_call: TRBV11-3
clone_size: -
j_call: TRBJ2-3
cdr3_aa: CASSLGTARTDTQYF
cdr3_nt: TGTGCCAGCAGCTTAGGTACAGCTCGCACAGATACGCAGTATTTT

d_call: TRBD1
v_call: TRBV2
clone_size: -
j_call: TRBJ1-5
cdr3_aa: CASSGDSKQPQHF
cdr3_nt: TGTGCCAGCAGTGGGGACAGTAAACAGCCCCAGCATTTT

d_call: TRBD2
v_call: TRBV3-1/TRBV3-2
clone_size: -
j_call: TRBJ2-7
cdr3_aa: CASSQLAGAAYEQYF
cdr3_nt: TGTGCCAGCAGCCAGTTAGCGGGAGCTGCCTACGAGCAGTACTTC

d_call: TRBD2
v_call: TRBV10-3
clone_size: -
j_call: TRBJ2-1
cdr3_aa: CATLTSGNSRQFF
cdr3_nt: TGTGCCACCTTGACTAGCGGGAATAGTCGGCAGTTCTTC

d_call: TRBD1
v_call: TRBV5-4
clone_size: -
j_call: TRBJ2-5
cdr3_aa: CASSFGTGGYQETQYF
cdr3_nt: TGTGCCAGCAGCTTTGGGACAGGGGGCTATCAAGAGACCCAGTACTTC

d_call: -
v_call: TRBV30
clone_size: -
j_call: TRBJ2-7
cdr3_aa: CAWSVPVAYEQYF
cdr3_nt: TGTGCCTGGAGTGTACCCGTAGCCTACGAGCAGTACTTC

d_call: -
v_call: TRBV10-3
clone_size: -
j_call: TRBJ2-5
cdr3_aa: CAISDPTEETQYF
cdr3_nt: TGTGCCATCAGTGACCCGACAGAAGAGACCCAGTACTTC

d_call: -
v_call: TRBV6-5
clone_size: -
j_call: TRBJ1-1
cdr3_aa: CASRRGVNTEAFF
cdr3_nt: TGTGCCAGCAGGCGGGGCGTGAACACTGAAGCTTTCTTT

d_call: TRBD2
v_call: TRBV28
clone_size: -
j_call: TRBJ2-1
cdr3_aa: CASRGGGAYNEQFF
cdr3_nt: TGTGCCAGCAGGGGCGGGGGGGCCTACAATGAGCAGTTCTTC

d_call: TRBD1
v_call: TRBV5-1
clone_size: -
j_call: TRBJ1-1
cdr3_aa: CASSQNLPGQGGNTEAFF
cdr3_nt: TGCGCCAGCAGCCAAAACCTACCGGGACAGGGAGGGAACACTGAAGCTTTCTTT

d_call: -
v_call: TRBV30
clone_size: few
j_call: TRBJ1-2
cdr3_aa: CAWSARHNYGYTF
cdr3_nt: TGTGCCTGGAGTGCGAGACATAACTATGGCTACACCTTC

d_call: -
v_call: TRBV5-5
clone_size: -
j_call: TRBJ1-1
cdr3_aa: CASSSQSNTEAFF
cdr3_nt: TGTGCCAGCAGCTCACAATCGAACACTGAAGCTTTCTTT

d_call: -
v_call: TRBV24-1
clone_size: -
j_call: TRBJ2-5
cdr3_aa: CATSQGQAVQETQYF
cdr3_nt: TGTGCCACCAGTCAGGGGCAGGCCGTCCAAGAGACCCAGTACTTC

d_call: TRBD1
v_call: TRBV28
clone_size: few
j_call: TRBJ1-2
cdr3_aa: CASSHTGTGRIYYGYTF
cdr3_nt: TGTGCCAGCAGTCATACGGGGACAGGGCGGATTTACTATGGCTACACCTTC

d_call: -
v_call: TRBV7-3
clone_size: many
j_call: TRBJ1-1
cdr3_aa: CATGHMNTEAFF
cdr3_nt: TGTGCCACCGGACATATGAACACTGAAGCTTTCTTT

d_call: -
v_call: TRBV10-3
clone_size: once
j_call: TRBJ1-4
cdr3_aa: CAISEGVRGGSNEKLFF
cdr3_nt: TGTGCCATCAGTGAGGGAGTTCGGGGAGGTTCTAATGAAAAACTGTTTTTT

d_call: -
v_call: TRBV15
clone_size: -
j_call: TRBJ1-5
cdr3_aa: CATSRDPRSGNQPQHF
cdr3_nt: TGTGCCACCAGCAGAGATCCAAGGAGCGGCAATCAGCCCCAGCATTTT

d_call: -
v_call: TRBV6-1
clone_size: -
j_call: TRBJ1-5
cdr3_aa: CASSESQGNQPQHF
cdr3_nt: TGTGCCAGCAGTGAATCGCAGGGGAATCAGCCCCAGCATTTT

d_call: -
v_call: TRBV28
clone_size: -
j_call: TRBJ1-2
cdr3_aa: CASSLRGGGTGYGYTF
cdr3_nt: TGTGCCAGCAGTTTAAGGGGGGGTGGAACGGGCTATGGCTACACCTTC

d_call: -
v_call: TRBV29-1
clone_size: -
j_call: TRBJ1-6
cdr3_aa: CSVGGGGNSPLHF
cdr3_nt: TGCAGCGTTGGCGGGGGAGGGAATTCACCCCTCCACTTT

d_call: TRBD1
v_call: TRBV28
clone_size: -
j_call: TRBJ1-2
cdr3_aa: CASSLGWVGGGYGYTF
cdr3_nt: TGTGCCAGCAGTTTAGGCTGGGTAGGGGGCGGCTATGGCTACACCTTC

d_call: -
v_call: TRBV27
clone_size: -
j_call: TRBJ1-5
cdr3_aa: CLTRAPRQDDGNQPQHF
cdr3_nt: TGCCTCACGCGGGCCCCCAGACAGGATGATGGGAATCAGCCCCAGCATTTT

d_call: -
v_call: TRBV28
clone_size: -
j_call: TRBJ1-6
cdr3_aa: CASSQDSSYNSPLHF
cdr3_nt: TGTGCCAGCAGTCAGGACAGCTCCTATAATTCACCCCTCCACTTT

d_call: -
v_call: TRBV11-1
clone_size: -
j_call: TRBJ1-2
cdr3_aa: CASSVIPDSLYGYTF
cdr3_nt: TGTGCCAGCAGCGTTATCCCGGACAGTTTATATGGCTACACCTTC

d_call: -
v_call: TRBV29-1
clone_size: -
j_call: TRBJ2-1
cdr3_aa: CSVARGLIREQFF
cdr3_nt: TGCAGCGTTGCAAGGGGGTTGATTCGTGAGCAGTTCTTC

d_call: TRBD1
v_call: TRBV19
clone_size: -
j_call: TRBJ2-7
cdr3_aa: CASSTGQGVYEQYF
cdr3_nt: TGTGCCAGTTCGACGGGACAGGGAGTTTACGAGCAGTACTTC

d_call: -
v_call: TRBV19
clone_size: -
j_call: TRBJ2-7
cdr3_aa: CASSTRTPALEQYF
cdr3_nt: TGTGCCAGTAGTACCCGGACACCCGCCCTCGAGCAGTACTTC

d_call: -
v_call: TRBV7-8
clone_size: few
j_call: TRBJ2-7
cdr3_aa: CASSLAQSNYEQYF
cdr3_nt: TGTGCCAGCAGCTTAGCGCAGTCCAACTACGAGCAGTACTTC

d_call: -
v_call: TRBV19
clone_size: -
j_call: TRBJ2-3
cdr3_aa: CASSVRTGDTQYF
cdr3_nt: TGTGCCAGTAGTGTTCGGACTGGTGATACGCAGTATTTT

d_call: TRBD1
v_call: TRBV19
clone_size: -
j_call: TRBJ1-2
cdr3_aa: CASTSRPDRNYGYTF
cdr3_nt: TGTGCCAGTACCTCTCGCCCGGACAGGAACTATGGCTACACCTTC

d_call: -
v_call: TRBV5-1
clone_size: -
j_call: TRBJ1-1
cdr3_aa: CASSAPGGNTEAFF
cdr3_nt: TGCGCCAGCAGCGCTCCGGGGGGGAACACTGAAGCTTTCTTT

d_call: -
v_call: TRBV10-3
clone_size: -
j_call: TRBJ1-4
cdr3_aa: CAISDSADSATNEKLFF
cdr3_nt: TGTGCCATCAGTGACTCGGCGGATTCTGCAACTAATGAAAAACTGTTTTTT

d_call: TRBD2
v_call: TRBV10-3
clone_size: many
j_call: TRBJ2-3
cdr3_aa: CATISSRTSEVSDTQYF
cdr3_nt: TGTGCCACCATCTCCTCCCGGACTAGCGAAGTCTCGGATACGCAGTATTTT